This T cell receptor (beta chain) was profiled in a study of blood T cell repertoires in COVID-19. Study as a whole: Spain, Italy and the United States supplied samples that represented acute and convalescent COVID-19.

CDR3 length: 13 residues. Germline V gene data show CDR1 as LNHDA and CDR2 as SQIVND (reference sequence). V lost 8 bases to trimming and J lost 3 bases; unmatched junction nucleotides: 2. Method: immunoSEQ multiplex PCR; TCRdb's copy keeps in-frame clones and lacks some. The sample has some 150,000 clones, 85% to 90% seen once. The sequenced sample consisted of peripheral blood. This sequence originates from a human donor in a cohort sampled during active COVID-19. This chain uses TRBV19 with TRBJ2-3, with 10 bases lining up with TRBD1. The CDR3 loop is CASEDRGTDTQYF. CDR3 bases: TGTGCCAGTGAGGACAGGGGGACAGATACGCAGTATTTT.